These 25 T cell receptor beta chains share one sample of origin, sequenced in a study of blood T cell repertoires in COVID-19. Measured with immunoSEQ multiplex PCR; TCRdb has only the in-frame clones, and not every one. This sample has over 250,000 clones, with 85% found just once. Sequencing used peripheral blood. These receptor sequences come from a human donor in a cohort sampled during active COVID-19.

To note about this clone: This CDR3 is also generated by other DNA sequences in the sample. The rearrangement uses TRBV20-1 and TRBJ1-2; TRBD1 is a possible D gene (6 bases). CDR3 size: 11 residues. V shed 6 bases and J shed 4 bases, with 9 bases lying between them. Germline loops: CDR1 DFQATT, CDR2 SNEGSKA (reference sequence). The DNA of the CDR3 is TGCAGTGCACAGGGTAGCTATGGCTACACCTTC. Amino acids: CSAQGSYGYTF.

The chain is built from TRBV10-1 and TRBJ2-1; D is possibly TRBD2 (6 bases). The CDR3 loop spans 15 amino acids. The V end lost 5 bases, the J end lost 9 bases, and 20 bases lay between the germline ends. Per germline, CDR1 WNHNN and CDR2 SYGVQD (reference sequence). The DNA of the CDR3 is TGCGCCAGCAGTCAAGGCAGGACTACGGACGGTGAGCAGTTCTTC. Protein: CASSQGRTTDGEQFF.

This rearrangement joins TRBV7-2 to TRBJ1-2; 9 bases match TRBD1. The CDR3 is 15 amino acids. Germline CDR1 and CDR2: SGHTA and FQGNSA. With V trimmed by 1 base and J by 2 bases, 2 bases remained unmatched. The CDR3 reads CASSLGGTGNYGYTF. As DNA, the CDR3 is TGTGCCAGCAGCTTAGGGGGGACAGGGAACTATGGCTACACCTTC.

The CDR3 is CASSLGGNNEQYF. The CDR3 DNA follows: TGTGCCAGTAGTCTAGGCGGGAACAACGAGCAGTACTTC. The chain links TRBV19 to TRBJ2-7; perhaps TRBD2 as D (6 bases). Germline assignment: CDR1 LNHDA and CDR2 SQIVND (reference sequence). CDR3 length: 13 amino acids. The V end lost 5 bases, the J end lost 5 bases, and 13 bases lay between the germline ends.

This clone has only one observation. This sequence joins TRBV6-5 and TRBJ2-5; tentative D call: TRBD2 (5 bases). The CDR3 totals 11 residues. Trimming left V 6 bases short and J 7 bases short, with 9 bases between. Germline-derived CDR1 and CDR2 are MNHEY and SVGAGI. CDR3 in amino acids: CASRSGGTQYF. CDR3 DNA: TGTGCCAGCAGGTCCGGAGGGACCCAGTACTTC.

This clone was seen just once. The chain carries TRBV6-6 and TRBJ1-1; no clear D. This CDR3 has 9 amino acids. The V gene's germline CDR1 is MNHNY and CDR2 SVGAGI (reference sequence). Trimming cost V 10 bases and J 2 bases, with 2 bases left between them. DNA for the CDR3: TGTGCCACTAACACTGAAGCTTTCTTT. Encoded protein: CATNTEAFF.

This chain uses TRBV3-1 (or the pseudogene TRBV3-2) with TRBJ2-3; D unclear. V lost 4 bases, J lost 3 bases, and 5 bases lay in between. This CDR3 has 12 residues. Per germline, CDR1 LGHDT and CDR2 YNNKEL (reference sequence). Written as DNA, the CDR3 is TGTGCCAGCAGCCTGACTACAGATACGCAGTATTTT. Translated: CASSLTTDTQYF.

V is TRBV28 and J is TRBJ1-2, with TRBD1 matching over 11 bases. J lost 8 bases, V lost 7 bases, and 18 bases had no gene match. Germline CDR1 MDHEN, CDR2 SYDVKM. The CDR3 is 17 residues long. The CDR3 loop is CASISGMGGQGAEGYTF. The DNA for the CDR3 is TGTGCCAGCATCTCGGGAATGGGTGGACAGGGGGCTGAGGGCTACACCTTC.

V usage is TRBV6-2 or TRBV6-3 and J usage is TRBJ2-5, with D unresolved. CDR3 length: 12 residues. The germline V and J ends were trimmed by 6 bases and 3 bases, with 8 bases remaining between them. The germline V gene encodes CDR1 MNHEY and CDR2 SVGEGT. The CDR3 here is CASSPAEETQYF. CDR3 in DNA: TGTGCCAGCAGCCCGGCAGAAGAGACCCAGTACTTC.

The rearrangement links TRBV6-5 to TRBJ1-6, with 7 positions matching TRBD1. V was pared by 7 bases and J by 7 bases, with 10 bases of the junction left unmatched. The CDR3 has 15 residues. The germline CDR1 and CDR2 sequences are MNHEY and SVGAGI. CDR3 bases: TGTGCCAGCACTCAGGGGGACAGCAGGAATTCACCCCTCCACTTT. Translated, it gives CASTQGDSRNSPLHF.

The chain combines TRBV27 with TRBJ2-1; TRBD1 aligns across 7 bases. CDR1 and CDR2 from the germline V gene are MNHEY and SMNVEV (reference sequence). V was pared by 5 bases and J by 5 bases, with 9 bases of the junction left unmatched. The CDR3 has 15 residues. CDR3 nucleotide sequence: TGTGCCAGCAGTCCAAGAAGGACAGGCAACAATGAGCAGTTCTTC. Its protein is CASSPRRTGNNEQFF.

This chain joins TRBV28 and TRBJ2-1; 8 nucleotides match TRBD2. V shed 3 bases, J shed 7 bases, and the junction held 2 bases outside the gene matches. The CDR3 contains 13 residues. Germline values: CDR1 MDHEN, CDR2 SYDVKM. CDR3 sequence: CASSFSGRNEQFF. The CDR3 DNA reads as TGTGCCAGCAGTTTCAGCGGGAGAAATGAGCAGTTCTTC.

The DNA for the CDR3 is TGTGCCATCAGCTACAGGGGTTTTGCAGATACGCAGTATTTT. This gives the protein CAISYRGFADTQYF. The genes are TRBV10-3 and TRBJ2-3; 7 bases map to TRBD1. This CDR3 has 14 amino acids. Germline V lookup: CDR1 ENHRY, CDR2 SYGVKD. Germline trimming cut 6 bases from V and 4 bases from J; bases unmatched to any gene: 7.

The J gene is TRBJ1-1, the V gene TRBV6-6, with D unresolved. This CDR3 has 13 amino acids. Looked up from germline, CDR1 is MNHNY and CDR2 is SVGAGI (reference sequence). Trimming took off 8 bases at V and 4 bases at J, with 14 bases between the two ends. The CDR3 loop is CASWSGLTTEAFF. In nucleotides, the CDR3 is TGTGCCAGCTGGTCAGGCCTGACCACTGAAGCTTTCTTT.

This rearrangement joins TRBV5-1 to TRBJ1-1; the D is unclear. V was shortened by 0 bases and J by 6 bases, with 12 bases between the two germline ends. Per germline, CDR1 SGHRS and CDR2 YFSETQ. The CDR3 is 14 residues long. The CDR3 is CASSLGGYGAEAFF. As DNA, the CDR3 is TGCGCCAGCAGCTTGGGAGGGTATGGGGCTGAAGCTTTCTTT.

V is TRBV2 and J is TRBJ2-3; possible D gene TRBD2, 6 bases. This CDR3 is 14 amino acids long. V shed 4 bases and J shed 5 bases, with 13 bases lying between them. Germline loops: CDR1 SNHLY, CDR2 FYNNEI. CDR3 nucleotide sequence: TGTGCCAGCAGTGTGGGCCGGGGAGGAGATACGCAGTATTTT. It yields the protein CASSVGRGGDTQYF. The full variable domain, with the rest looked up from reference TRBV2 and TRBJ2-3, is EPEVTQTPSHQVTQMGQEVILRCVPISNHLYFYWYRQILGQKVEFLVSFYNNEISEKSEIFDDQFSVERPDGSNFTLKIRSTKLEDSAMYFCASSVGRGGDTQYFGPGTRLTVL.

The gene calls are TRBV5-1 and TRBJ2-1, with a possible D match to TRBD2 (6 bases). Trimming left V 7 bases short and J 4 bases short, with 21 bases between. Per germline, CDR1 SGHRS and CDR2 YFSETQ. CDR3 length: 16 residues. CDR3 nucleotide sequence: TGCGCCAGCCAAGATTTCCTAGCGAACGATTACAATGAGCAGTTCTTC. Residues: CASQDFLANDYNEQFF.

The J gene is TRBJ2-7, the V gene TRBV6-2 or TRBV6-3; 14 nucleotides match TRBD2. Germline V gives CDR1 MNHEY, CDR2 SVGEGT. The V segment lost 5 bases and the J segment 2 bases; nucleotides outside the gene matches: 11. The CDR3 has 18 amino acids. CDR3 in DNA: TGTGCCAGCAGTCGGGGACTAGCGGGAGAAATTCGCGCCTACGAGCAGTACTTC. Its protein is CASSRGLAGEIRAYEQYF.

This clone was observed once. The CDR3 bases are TGTGCCAGCAGACCGGGACAGGGCTCAATGTCACCCCTCCACTTT. Encoded protein: CASRPGQGSMSPLHF. The chain recombines TRBV6-5 with TRBJ1-6; 9 nucleotides line up with TRBD1. Germline CDR1 and CDR2: MNHEY and SVGAGI. Trimming took 6 bases from V and 10 from J; bases not matched to a gene: 10. The CDR3 has 15 residues.

This clone occurred many times. The V call is TRBV15, the J call TRBJ1-3, with unresolved D. The V and J ends lost 1 base and 7 bases respectively, with 8 bases between them. The CDR3 is 13 amino acids. The germline gives CDR1 LNHNV, CDR2 YYDKDF (reference sequence). CDR3 nucleotide sequence: TGTGCCACCAGCAGAGTACCCAGTAACACCATATATTTT. This sequence encodes CATSRVPSNTIYF.

This sequence joins TRBV18 and TRBJ1-1; 7 bases fit TRBD1. This CDR3 is 16 amino acids long. Germline CDR1 reads KGHSH; CDR2 reads LQKENI. With V trimmed by 6 bases and J by 0 bases, 10 bases remained unmatched. Here the CDR3 DNA reads TGTGCCAGCTCTCAGGCCCAGGGGGGTATGAACACTGAAGCTTTCTTT. Protein: CASSQAQGGMNTEAFF. Using reference TRBV18 and TRBJ1-1 for the parts outside the CDR3, the full variable domain is NAGVMQNPRHLVRRRGQEARLRCSPMKGHSHVYWYRQLPEEGLKFMVYLQKENIIDESGMPKERFSAEFPKEGPSILRIQQVVRGDSAAYFCASSQAQGGMNTEAFFGQGTRLTVV.

The V call is TRBV4-3, the J call TRBJ2-7, with TRBD2 identical over 7 bases. This CDR3 contains 13 residues. V lost 0 bases to trimming and J lost 7 bases; unmatched junction nucleotides: 3. Germline assignment: CDR1 LGHNA and CDR2 YSLEER. CDR3 amino acids: CASSQDRAGEQYF. DNA of the CDR3: TGCGCCAGCAGCCAAGATCGAGCGGGGGAGCAGTACTTC.

The chain links TRBV7-2 to TRBJ2-6; the match to TRBD1 covers 7 bases. This CDR3 spans 15 amino acids. The J segment lost 4 bases and the V segment lost 6 bases, leaving 6 bases of the junction unmatched. CDR1 is SGHTA, CDR2 FQGNSA, per germline. CDR3: CASSLQGTGANVLTF. Here the CDR3 DNA reads TGTGCCAGCAGTCTACAGGGGACCGGGGCCAACGTCCTGACTTTC.

This sequence joins TRBV6-6 and TRBJ1-1; D gene ambiguous. CDR3 size: 14 residues. Germline loops: CDR1 MNHNY, CDR2 SVGAGI (reference sequence). The V and J ends lost 2 bases and 1 base respectively, with 8 bases between them. The CDR3 DNA sequence: TGTGCCAGCAGTTACCTGGCCAGGAACACTGAAGCTTTCTTT. Its translation: CASSYLARNTEAFF.

The J gene is TRBJ2-1, the V gene TRBV18; 7 positions match TRBD2. The length of the CDR3 is 16 residues. CDR1 is KGHSH and CDR2 is LQKENI in the germline V gene. V shed 9 bases and J 4 bases; nucleotides not matched to a gene: 15. The CDR3 here is CASVLSGLQGYNEQFF. The CDR3 DNA is TGTGCCAGTGTTCTTAGCGGGCTCCAAGGGTACAATGAGCAGTTCTTC.